The 5 T cell receptor beta chains below all came from one sample that was sequenced in a study of blood T cell repertoires in COVID-19. Assay used: immunoSEQ multiplex PCR; TCRdb lists only in-frame clones, some missing. The repertoire includes fewer than 350,000 clones, roughly 90% of them detected once, and approximately 12% sits in the top ten. Source material: peripheral blood. These receptors were collected from a woman aged 30 to 39 with COVID-19, enrolled during active disease.

The chain combines TRBV30 with TRBJ1-2; 9 bases agree with TRBD1. The CDR3 runs to 15 residues. Germline V gene sequence: CDR1 GTSNPN, CDR2 SVGIG (reference sequence). V gave up 1 base and J gave up 0 bases; unmatched junction bases: 3. The CDR3 protein is CAWSGTGVTNYGYTF. The CDR3 DNA follows: TGTGCCTGGAGTGGGACAGGGGTGACTAACTATGGCTACACCTTC.

The chain combines TRBV7-6 with TRBJ2-3; 7 positions match TRBD2. The V segment lost 2 bases and the J segment 3 bases; nucleotides outside the gene matches: 14. Germline values: CDR1 SGHVS, CDR2 FNYEAQ. The CDR3 covers 18 residues. The CDR3 region has the DNA TGTGCCAGCAGCTTAAAGGGTGGGGGTCTAGCGGCGACAGATACGCAGTATTTT. Encoded protein: CASSLKGGGLAATDTQYF.

The chain joins TRBV10-3 to TRBJ2-7; TRBD1 agrees at 12 bases. V was pared by 4 bases and J by 3 bases, with 4 bases of the junction left unmatched. The CDR3 runs 15 residues. The germline gives CDR1 ENHRY, CDR2 SYGVKD. In DNA, the CDR3 is TGTGCCATCAGTGGAGGGACAGGGGGCTTCTACGAGCAGTACTTC. It yields the protein CAISGGTGGFYEQYF.

The genes are TRBV6-5 and TRBJ2-7; tentative D call: TRBD1 (5 bases). CDR3 size: 13 residues. Germline V gives CDR1 MNHEY, CDR2 SVGAGI. V dropped 6 bases and J dropped 4 bases, with 13 bases sitting between them. The CDR3 protein is CASRQDILYEQYF. In DNA, the CDR3 is TGTGCCAGCAGACAGGACATCTTATACGAGCAGTACTTC.

In this sample, this clone turned up once. The chain combines TRBV12-3 or TRBV12-4 with TRBJ1-1, with 8 bases that match TRBD1. The CDR3 is made up of 12 amino acids. The V gene end was trimmed by 5 bases and the J gene end by 14 bases; junction bases not matched to a gene: 10. The CDR3 is CASSRDYRGWFF. DNA of the CDR3: TGTGCCAGCAGTCGCGACTACAGGGGGTGGTTCTTT.